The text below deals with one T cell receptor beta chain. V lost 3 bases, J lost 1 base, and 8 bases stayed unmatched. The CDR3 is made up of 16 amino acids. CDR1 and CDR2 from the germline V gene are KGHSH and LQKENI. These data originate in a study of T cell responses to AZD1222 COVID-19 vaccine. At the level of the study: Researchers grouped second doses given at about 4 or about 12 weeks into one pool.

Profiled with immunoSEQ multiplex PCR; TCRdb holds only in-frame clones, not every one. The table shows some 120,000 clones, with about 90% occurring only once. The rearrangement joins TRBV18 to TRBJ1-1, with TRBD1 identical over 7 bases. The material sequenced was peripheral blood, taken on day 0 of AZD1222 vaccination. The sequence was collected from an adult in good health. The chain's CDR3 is CASSPRDRVSNTEAFF. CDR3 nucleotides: TGTGCCAGCTCACCCAGGGACAGAGTATCGAACACTGAAGCTTTCTTT.